This is a list of T cell receptor beta chains from one sample in a study of shared clonotypes between healthy human individuals. Measured with immunoSEQ multiplex PCR; TCRdb has only the in-frame clones, and not every one. The sample includes over 850,000 clones, about 80% seen only once; the top ten take approximately 0.52%. The sample was memory CD4+ T cells from PBMCs. The source is a man between 18 and 35 years old in good health. Some clones in this sample may be carry-over from other donors' samples. CDR3s include the opening cysteine and the closing phenylalanine or tryptophan. D genes are given only for firm matches. Only some rows state a clone size, as once, few, many or a class for expanded clones.

TRBV19	NA	NA	13	TRBJ1-2	TGTGCCAGTAGTATTACGCAGGGCATTGACTACACCTTC	CASSITQGIDYTF
TRBV5-1	NA	NA	12	TRBJ2-1	TGCGCCAGCAGCTTCGGGTACAATGAGCAGTTCTTC	CASSFGYNEQFF
TRBV28	NA	TRBD2	15	TRBJ2-7	TGTGCCAGCATCCCCCGAGCGGGAGCCTACTACGAGCAGTACTTC	CASIPRAGAYYEQYF
TRBV18	NA	NA	13	TRBJ2-3	TGTGCCAGCTCACCAATTGGAGTAGATACGCAGTATTTT	CASSPIGVDTQYF
TRBV15	NA	TRBD2	15	TRBJ2-2	TGTGCCACCAGCTCGACTAGCGGTAACACCGGGGAGCTGTTTTTT	CATSSTSGNTGELFF
TRBV10-3	NA	NA	13	TRBJ2-1	TGTGCCATCAGCATGGGACCTCAGAATGAGCAGTTCTTC	CAISMGPQNEQFF
TRBV5-1	NA	NA	11	TRBJ2-7	TGCGCCAGCAGCCAAAACTACGAGCAGTACTTC	CASSQNYEQYF
TRBV11-3	few	NA	15	TRBJ2-7	TGTGCCAGCAGCCCTAGAGGGGGACAACCCTACGAGCAGTACTTC	CASSPRGGQPYEQYF
TRBV5-1	NA	TRBD1	14	TRBJ1-3	TGCGCCAGCAGCTCAACAGGGGAAAAGGGCACCATATATTTT	CASSSTGEKGTIYF
TRBV4-3	NA	TRBD1	16	TRBJ2-1	TGCGCCAGCAGCCAGCAGGGACAGGGGGAGGTGAATGAGCAGTTCTTC	CASSQQGQGEVNEQFF
TRBV7-2	NA	NA	12	TRBJ1-1	TGTGCCAGCAGCCCGCAGGCAGGGGAAGCTTTCTTT	CASSPQAGEAFF
TRBV9	NA	NA	16	TRBJ2-3	TGTGCCAGCAGCGTAGTAGGTAGCGGAGGCACAGATACGCAGTATTTT	CASSVVGSGGTDTQYF
TRBV5-1	NA	TRBD1	14	TRBJ2-5	TGCGCCAGCAGCGGACAGGGTTCTCAAGAGACCCAGTACTTC	CASSGQGSQETQYF
TRBV28	NA	NA	14	TRBJ2-5	TGTGCCAGCAGTGCCCACCGGGACACAGAGACCCAGTACTTC	CASSAHRDTETQYF
TRBV9	once	NA	15	TRBJ2-3	TGTGCCAGCAGCCTAGGGGGACCTGGCACAGATACGCAGTATTTT	CASSLGGPGTDTQYF
TRBV28	NA	NA	13	TRBJ1-1	TGTGCCAGCGCTAGGGTGATGAACACTGAAGCTTTCTTT	CASARVMNTEAFF
TRBV5-1	once	NA	16	TRBJ2-1	TGCGCCAGCAGCCTGCTAGTGGCGAGCTCCTACAATGAGCAGTTCTTC	CASSLLVASSYNEQFF
TRBV5-4	NA	TRBD1	13	TRBJ1-2	TGTGCCAGCAGCTCCAGGACAGGGTGGGACAACACCTTC	CASSSRTGWDNTF
TRBV30	NA	NA	12	TRBJ1-1	TGTGCCTGGAGGAGGTTGAACACTGAAGCTTTCTTT	CAWRRLNTEAFF
TRBV25-1	NA	NA	14	TRBJ1-3	TGTGCCAGCAGGGACAGAAACTCTGGAAACACCATATATTTT	CASRDRNSGNTIYF
TRBV29-1	NA	NA	12	TRBJ1-1	TGCAGCGTTACACAGTTTAACACTGAAGCTTTCTTT	CSVTQFNTEAFF
TRBV28	NA	NA	14	TRBJ1-5	TGTGCCAGCAGTTTAGCAGGGAGGGATCAGCCCCAGCATTTT	CASSLAGRDQPQHF
TRBV29-1	NA	NA	13	TRBJ1-4	TGCAGCGTTGAAAGACAAGCTAATGAAAAACTGTTTTTT	CSVERQANEKLFF
TRBV7-2	once	TRBD2	14	TRBJ2-2	TGTGCCAGCAGCCTCCGGACTAGCTCCGGGGAGCTGTTTTTT	CASSLRTSSGELFF
TRBV2	NA	NA	15	TRBJ2-2	TGTGCCAGCAAGGTGGGGGCTTCGAACACCGGGGAGCTGTTTTTT	CASKVGASNTGELFF
TRBV19	NA	NA	16	TRBJ2-6	TGTGCCAGTAGTATACAGGTCGCAGCTGGGGCCAACGTCCTGACTTTC	CASSIQVAAGANVLTF
TRBV5-1	NA	TRBD1	14	TRBJ1-1	TGCGCCAGCAGCTCGGGATCAGGGGGCACTGAAGCTTTCTTT	CASSSGSGGTEAFF
TRBV9	NA	NA	14	TRBJ1-1	TGTGCCAGCAGCCCGACAGCCATGAACACTGAAGCTTTCTTT	CASSPTAMNTEAFF
TRBV6-5	NA	TRBD2	16	TRBJ2-1	TGTGCCAGCAGTTCCTTAAGCGGGAGCAATTATAATGAGCAGTTCTTC	CASSSLSGSNYNEQFF
TRBV7-9	NA	TRBD1	17	TRBJ1-2	TGTGCCAGCAGCTTAGCCGGGACAGGGTATCCAAACTATGGCTACACCTTC	CASSLAGTGYPNYGYTF
TRBV7-9	NA	NA	12	TRBJ2-7	TGTGCCAGCAGCCCCACCACCTACGAGCAGTACTTC	CASSPTTYEQYF
TRBV5-1	NA	TRBD2	18	TRBJ2-1	TGCGCCAGCAGCCAGGGACTAGCGGGAGCGCAGTTAATCGATGAGCAGTTCTTC	CASSQGLAGAQLIDEQFF
TRBV30	NA	NA	15	TRBJ1-3	TGTGCCTGGAGTGTGTCGGGGAAGCCCGGAAACACCATATATTTT	CAWSVSGKPGNTIYF
TRBV11-2	NA	NA	14	TRBJ2-3	TGTGCCAGCAGCCCCCGGGCAAGGCCAGATACGCAGTATTTT	CASSPRARPDTQYF
TRBV7-3	once	NA	15	TRBJ2-1	TGTGCCAGCAGCTCAGCCAGGGCGACCTACAATGAGCAGTTCTTC	CASSSARATYNEQFF
TRBV5-1	NA	NA	13	TRBJ2-7	TGCGCCAGCGCAAATACCGAACCACGCGAGCAGTACTTC	CASANTEPREQYF
TRBV30	NA	NA	16	TRBJ1-1	TGTGCCTGGAGTTCCGGCCCCCGACCCATGAACACTGAAGCTTTCTTT	CAWSSGPRPMNTEAFF
TRBV18	NA	NA	15	TRBJ1-5	TGTGCCAGCTCACTATCAGGGAATAGCAATCAGCCCCAGCATTTT	CASSLSGNSNQPQHF
TRBV6-5	NA	TRBD2	16	TRBJ2-1	TGTGCCAGCAGTTACTCACGGGGAGGGCTCTACAATGAGCAGTTCTTC	CASSYSRGGLYNEQFF
TRBV4-2	NA	NA	16	TRBJ2-7	TGTGCCAGCAGCCAAGATGGGGGAGACAGGACCTACGAGCAGTACTTC	CASSQDGGDRTYEQYF
TRBV28	NA	NA	16	TRBJ1-4	TGTGCCAGCAGTTTAGCGGTCGTGGGGTCGCGTGAAAAACTGTTTTTT	CASSLAVVGSREKLFF
TRBV30	NA	NA	15	TRBJ1-2	TGTGCCTGGACGGTCCGAGTCAGCCCAAAGTATGGCTACACCTTC	CAWTVRVSPKYGYTF
TRBV30	few	NA	13	TRBJ1-2	TGTGCCTGGAATGCCGCCATGGGAGATGGCTACACCTTC	CAWNAAMGDGYTF
TRBV7-3	NA	NA	13	TRBJ2-7	TGTGCCAGCAGCCCGGACGGTCTCTACGAGCAGTACTTC	CASSPDGLYEQYF
TRBV5-6	NA	TRBD2	18	TRBJ2-5	TGTGCCAGCAGCTTGGGCTTCCGGGGCGAGCGGGGCCAAGAGACCCAGTACTTC	CASSLGFRGERGQETQYF
TRBV27	NA	NA	18	TRBJ1-4	TGTGCCAGCAGTTTATTTGGATGGGGGCAGTTGACTAATGAAAAACTGTTTTTT	CASSLFGWGQLTNEKLFF
TRBV5-4	NA	TRBD2	15	TRBJ2-5	TGTGCCAGCAGTCCTGGAAGCGGGATACAAGAGACCCAGTACTTC	CASSPGSGIQETQYF
TRBV9	NA	NA	14	TRBJ2-7	TGTGCCAGCAGCGCAACGGGTTTTACCTACGAGCAGTACTTC	CASSATGFTYEQYF
TRBV29-1	NA	NA	14	TRBJ2-3	TGCAGCGCCCGAAAACAAGGAAGCACAGATACGCAGTATTTT	CSARKQGSTDTQYF
TRBV18	NA	NA	13	TRBJ2-3	TGTGCCAGCTCCGGACAGCGCACAGATACGCAGTATTTT	CASSGQRTDTQYF
TRBV29-1	NA	NA	13	TRBJ2-5	TGCAGCGTAGGTGGGACCAACCAAGAGACCCAGTACTTC	CSVGGTNQETQYF
TRBV15	NA	NA	13	TRBJ2-1	TGTGCCACCAGCAGAGATCACCGAAATGAGCAGTTCTTC	CATSRDHRNEQFF